This T cell receptor beta chain was profiled in a study of blood T cell repertoires in COVID-19 (dated by TCRdb to 2018 to 2021). As for the study more broadly: Samples from collaborators originated in the United States, Italy and Spain and spanned both the acute and convalescent phases of COVID-19. The prospective study material was composed of cDNA or gDNA derived from T cells, B-cell-depleted T cells, or PBMCs. Subjects who had been exposed to COVID-19, were actively infected with it, or had recovered from it provided the deeply sampled blood TCRbeta repertoires that made up the dataset. The repertoires were released in a freely available public database intended as a resource for research on the immune response to SARS-CoV-2. The samples were drawn from two sources: the first 160 participants of the ongoing ImmuneRACE study, and 1,254 subjects contributed by 6 global collaborators. A de-identified subject ID, COVID-19 status, age in years and sex were almost always included in the sample metadata. Where available, HLA class I and class II types were obtained from metadata supplied by the sample provider rather than from assay-based typing. What the authors observed across the whole study: Clinical and demographic metadata were provided uncurated, with the amount varying by source and participant.

CDR1 is given as SGHDN and CDR2 as FVKESK, both from the germline V gene. Counted from cysteine to phenylalanine, this CDR3 has 13 amino acids. The DNA shown is the 39-base CDR3, in frame from base 1. Trimming costs V 4 bases and J 4 bases, and their ends lie 10 bases apart. This clone was seen just once. It has no known antigen specificity. Base-call qualities are not available, and no considerably larger clone is one nucleotide away. At one collaborating source in Seattle, patients were enrolled during active infection and were followed longitudinally through the course of disease. Collaborating institutions collected whole blood in K2EDTA tubes following their own protocols. For TCRbeta analysis, collaborator samples were shipped as frozen whole blood, as isolated PBMCs, or as DNA extracted from either sample type. The immunoSEQ Assay, a bias-controlled multiplex PCR, was used to amplify TCRbeta CDR3 regions from genomic DNA. For the original study's pipeline: The number of nucleated cells in each sample was estimated by amplification of reference gene primers within the assay. To quantify the absolute abundance of each unique TCRbeta CDR3 rearrangement, sequence reads were collapsed and filtered. For each sample, productive Simpson clonality was calculated as the square root of Simpson's diversity index over productive rearrangements. Sourced from immuneACCESS, this table was stored by TCRdb with only in-frame sequences that have V and J called. A share of the clones is absent; for the studies checked, an unresolved V gene accounts for under half, and the remainder has no known explanation. D and trimming come from the DNA, and the V and J calls and clone size come from that table. The sample table records under 300,000 clones; about 90% of these occur just once. The ten top clones hold about 12% of the sample.

The chain was built from TRBV14 and TRBJ2-5; TRBD1 might be the D gene, on 6 matching bases. The material sequenced was peripheral blood. This receptor was obtained from a woman in her twenties or thirties with COVID-19, enrolled during active disease. Here the CDR3 is given as CASSPRTVETQYF. The DNA is as follows: TGTGCCAGCAGCCCGAGGACAGTAGAGACCCAGTACTTC.